This T cell receptor (beta chain) was recovered during a study of response to subunit inactivated influenza vaccine. TCRdb used MiXCR to reprocess the RT-PCR reads, holding one entry per CDR3 protein. This sample has more than 450,000 distinct CDR3 sequences, with 7.5% to 8.5% found just once. This clonotype was seen many times. V trimming: 5 bases; J trimming: 4 bases; junction bases outside the gene matches: 7. The CDR3 covers 14 residues. The rearrangement uses TRBV12-3 or TRBV12-4 and TRBJ2-7, with 8 positions matching TRBD1. This clonotype was sampled from a man in his fifties or sixties who received an inactivated influenza vaccine. The sample consisted of PBMCs from blood, taken around 2 years after vaccination. For the CDR3, the DNA is TGTGCCAGCAGTCCCTCGGGACAGGTATACGAGCAGTACTTC. Translated, it gives CASSPSGQVYEQYF.